Below are 3 T cell receptor beta chains sequenced from a single sample in a study of T cells in Graves' hyperthyroidism and ophthalmopathy. There were TCR beta CDR3 regions amplified from RNA transcripts. HTBI primers were employed in a first-round RT-PCR of the TCR CDR3. From the multiplex PCR reads, TCRdb called clonotypes with MiXCR, one entry per CDR3 protein. The table has about 98,000 distinct CDR3 sequences, about 37% seen once; the top ten hold around 9.6%. Sequenced material: peripheral blood or thyroid tissue (not recorded which). These receptors all stem from a woman in her thirties with Graves' hyperthyroidism.

This clonotype was observed many times. V and J are TRBV9 and TRBJ2-5; D is unclear. V was shortened by 3 bases and J by 5 bases, with 11 bases between the two germline ends. Germline V gene sequence: CDR1 SGDLS, CDR2 YYNGEE. This CDR3 is built from 13 residues. The CDR3 region has the DNA TGTGCCAGCAGCGCCGTACTGGGGGAGACCCAGTACTTC. Translated: CASSAVLGETQYF.

J is TRBJ2-5 and V is TRBV20-1; D perhaps matches TRBD2 (5 bases). The V gene's germline CDR1 is DFQATT and CDR2 SNEGSKA (reference sequence). CDR3 size: 12 residues. The CDR3 is CSVPVGVETQYF. The CDR3 DNA follows: TGCAGCGTCCCAGTGGGAGTAGAGACCCAGTACTTC.

The rearrangement joins TRBV12-3 or TRBV12-4 to TRBJ1-2; D possibly corresponds to TRBD1 (5 bases). The V end was cut by 6 bases, the J end by 6 bases, with 14 bases between. This CDR3 comprises 13 residues. CDR3 DNA: TGTGCCAGCAGGCCCGGGGGTGGCGATGGCTACACCTTC. This sequence encodes CASRPGGGDGYTF.